This TCR beta chain is drawn from a study of blood T cell repertoires in COVID-19. As for the study in general: Sites in the United States, Italy and Spain provided acute and convalescent COVID-19 samples.

Trimming removed 1 base from V and 5 bases from J, with 11 bases in between. The CDR3 loop spans 14 amino acids. The V gene's germline CDR1 is MNHEY and CDR2 SMNVEV (reference sequence). In this sample, this clone turned up once. TCRdb's copy holds only in-frame clones and misses some; the assay was immunoSEQ multiplex PCR. The sample carries under 150,000 clones, 81% recorded once. This sequence originates from a man in his fifties with acute or convalescent COVID-19. The material sequenced was peripheral blood. The V gene is TRBV27, the J gene TRBJ1-1; TRBD1 is a possible D gene (6 bases). CDR3: CASSLLQGWTEAFF. The CDR3 region has the DNA TGTGCCAGCAGTTTATTACAGGGATGGACTGAAGCTTTCTTT.